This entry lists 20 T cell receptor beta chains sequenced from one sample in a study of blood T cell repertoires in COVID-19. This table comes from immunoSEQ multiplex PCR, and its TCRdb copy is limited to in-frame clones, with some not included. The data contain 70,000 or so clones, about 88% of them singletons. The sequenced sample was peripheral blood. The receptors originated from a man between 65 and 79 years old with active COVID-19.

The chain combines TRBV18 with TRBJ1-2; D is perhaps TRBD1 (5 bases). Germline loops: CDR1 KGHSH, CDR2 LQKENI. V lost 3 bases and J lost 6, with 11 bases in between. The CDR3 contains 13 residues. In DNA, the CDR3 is TGTGCCAGCTCACCTCAAGGGGCGGATGGCTACACCTTC. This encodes CASSPQGADGYTF.

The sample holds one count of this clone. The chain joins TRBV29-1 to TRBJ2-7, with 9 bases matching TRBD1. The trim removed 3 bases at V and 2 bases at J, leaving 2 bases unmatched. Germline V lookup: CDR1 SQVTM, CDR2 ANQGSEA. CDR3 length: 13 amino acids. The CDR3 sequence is CSVEGTGTYEQYF. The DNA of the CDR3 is TGCAGCGTTGAGGGGACAGGGACCTACGAGCAGTACTTC.

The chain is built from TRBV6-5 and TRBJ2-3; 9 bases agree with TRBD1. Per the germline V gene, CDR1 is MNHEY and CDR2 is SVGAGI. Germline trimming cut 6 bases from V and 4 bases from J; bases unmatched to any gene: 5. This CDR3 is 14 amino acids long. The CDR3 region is CASSLDRGADTQYF. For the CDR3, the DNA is TGTGCCAGCAGCCTCGACAGGGGGGCAGATACGCAGTATTTT.

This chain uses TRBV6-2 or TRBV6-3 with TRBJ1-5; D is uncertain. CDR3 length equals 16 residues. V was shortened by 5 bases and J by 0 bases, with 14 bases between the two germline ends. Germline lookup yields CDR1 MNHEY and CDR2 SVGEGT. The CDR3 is CASSPPTDYSNQPQHF. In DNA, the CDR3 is TGTGCCAGCAGTCCACCGACGGACTATAGCAATCAGCCCCAGCATTTT.

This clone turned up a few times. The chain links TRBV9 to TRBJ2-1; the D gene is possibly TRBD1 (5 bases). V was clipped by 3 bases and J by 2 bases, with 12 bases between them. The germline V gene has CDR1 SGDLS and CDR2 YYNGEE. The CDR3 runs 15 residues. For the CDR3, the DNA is TGTGCCAGCAGCGCCACTCAGGGTCCCTACAATGAGCAGTTCTTC. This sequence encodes CASSATQGPYNEQFF.

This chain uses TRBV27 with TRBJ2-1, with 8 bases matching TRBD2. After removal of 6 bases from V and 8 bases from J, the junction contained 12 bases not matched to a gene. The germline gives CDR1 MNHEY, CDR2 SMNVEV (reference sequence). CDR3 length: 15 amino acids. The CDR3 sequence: CASSRPGLGRDEQFF. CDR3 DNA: TGTGCCAGCAGCCGGCCGGGACTAGGACGGGATGAGCAGTTCTTC.

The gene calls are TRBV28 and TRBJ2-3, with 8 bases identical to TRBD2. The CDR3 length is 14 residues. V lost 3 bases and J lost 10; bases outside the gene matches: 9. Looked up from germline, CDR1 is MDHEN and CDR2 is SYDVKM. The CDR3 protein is CASSLTPSRGAQYF. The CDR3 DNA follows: TGTGCCAGCAGTTTGACCCCCTCGCGGGGGGCGCAGTATTTT.

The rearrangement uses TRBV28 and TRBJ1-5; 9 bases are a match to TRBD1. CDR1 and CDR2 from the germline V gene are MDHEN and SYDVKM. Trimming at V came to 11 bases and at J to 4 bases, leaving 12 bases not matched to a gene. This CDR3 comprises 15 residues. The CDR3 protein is CAEGGGQGPNQPQHF. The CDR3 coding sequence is TGTGCCGAAGGAGGGGGACAGGGCCCAAATCAGCCCCAGCATTTT.

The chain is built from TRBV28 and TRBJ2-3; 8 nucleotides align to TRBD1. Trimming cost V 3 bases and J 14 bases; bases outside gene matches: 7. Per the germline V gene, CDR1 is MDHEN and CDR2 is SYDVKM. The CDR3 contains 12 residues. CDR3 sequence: CASSLRTGPGYF. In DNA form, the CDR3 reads TGTGCCAGCAGTTTGCGGACAGGGCCGGGGTATTTT.

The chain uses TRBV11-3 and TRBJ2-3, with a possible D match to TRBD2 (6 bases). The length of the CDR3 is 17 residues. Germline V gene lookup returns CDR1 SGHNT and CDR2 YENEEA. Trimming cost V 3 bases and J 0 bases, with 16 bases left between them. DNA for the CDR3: TGTGCCAGCAGCTTTAGGGGCACTAGCCCTAGCACAGATACGCAGTATTTT. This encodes CASSFRGTSPSTDTQYF. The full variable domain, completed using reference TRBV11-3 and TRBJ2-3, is EAGVVQSPRYKIIEKKQPVAFWCNPISGHNTLYWYLQNLGQGPELLIRYENEEAVDDSQLPKDRFSAERLKGVDSTLKIQPAELGDSAVYLCASSFRGTSPSTDTQYFGPGTRLTVL.

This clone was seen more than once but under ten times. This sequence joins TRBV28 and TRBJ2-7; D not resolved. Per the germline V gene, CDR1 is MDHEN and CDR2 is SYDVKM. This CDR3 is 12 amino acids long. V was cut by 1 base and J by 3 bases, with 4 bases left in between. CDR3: CASSLSRYEQYF. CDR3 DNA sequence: TGTGCCAGCAGTTTATCCCGCTACGAGCAGTACTTC. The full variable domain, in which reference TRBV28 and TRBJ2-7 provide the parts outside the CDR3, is DVKVTQSSRYLVKRTGEKVFLECVQDMDHENMFWYRQDPGLGLRLIYFSYDVKMKEKGDIPEGYSVSREKKERFSLILESASTNQTSMYLCASSLSRYEQYFGPGTRLTVT.

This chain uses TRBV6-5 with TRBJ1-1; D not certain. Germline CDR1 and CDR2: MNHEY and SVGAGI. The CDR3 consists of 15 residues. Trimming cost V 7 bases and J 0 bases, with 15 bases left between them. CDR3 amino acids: CASTKSGFLNTEAFF. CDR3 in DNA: TGTGCCAGCACCAAAAGCGGGTTCCTGAACACTGAAGCTTTCTTT.

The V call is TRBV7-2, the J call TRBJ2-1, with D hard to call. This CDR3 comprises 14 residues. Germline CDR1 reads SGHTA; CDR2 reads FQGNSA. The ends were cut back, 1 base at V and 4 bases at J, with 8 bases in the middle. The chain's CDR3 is CASSLDGRYNEQFF. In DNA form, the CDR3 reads TGTGCCAGCAGCTTAGATGGCAGATACAATGAGCAGTTCTTC.

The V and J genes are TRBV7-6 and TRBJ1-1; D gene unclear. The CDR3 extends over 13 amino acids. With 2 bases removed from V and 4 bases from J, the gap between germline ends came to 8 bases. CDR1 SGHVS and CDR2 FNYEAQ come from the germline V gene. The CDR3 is CASSLREATEAFF. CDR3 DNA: TGTGCCAGCAGCTTACGGGAGGCCACTGAAGCTTTCTTT.

The CDR3 region is CASSYGQEGSPLHF. In DNA form, the CDR3 reads TGTGCCAGCAGTTACGGCCAGGAAGGATCACCCCTCCACTTT. The chain couples TRBV6-2 or TRBV6-3 to TRBJ1-6, with unresolved D. V dropped 2 bases and J dropped 10 bases, with 12 bases sitting between them. The CDR3 covers 14 residues. From germline, CDR1 is MNHEY and CDR2 SVGEGT.

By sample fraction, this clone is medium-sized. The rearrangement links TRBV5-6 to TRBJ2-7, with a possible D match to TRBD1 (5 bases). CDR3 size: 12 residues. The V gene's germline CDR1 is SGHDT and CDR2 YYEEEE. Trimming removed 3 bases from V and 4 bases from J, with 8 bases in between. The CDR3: CASSYQGYEQYF. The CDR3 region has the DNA TGTGCCAGCAGCTACCAGGGTTACGAGCAGTACTTC.

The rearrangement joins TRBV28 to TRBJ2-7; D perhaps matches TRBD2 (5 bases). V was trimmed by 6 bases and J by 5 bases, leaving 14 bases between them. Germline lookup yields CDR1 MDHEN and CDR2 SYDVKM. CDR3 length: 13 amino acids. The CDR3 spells CASRRAPRDEQYF. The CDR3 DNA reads TGTGCCAGCAGGCGGGCCCCGCGGGACGAGCAGTACTTC.

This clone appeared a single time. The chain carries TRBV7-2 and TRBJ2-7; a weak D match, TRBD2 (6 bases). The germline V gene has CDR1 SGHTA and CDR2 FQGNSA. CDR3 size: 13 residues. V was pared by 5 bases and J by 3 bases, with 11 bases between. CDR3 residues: CASSEVEGYEQYF. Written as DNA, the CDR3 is TGTGCCAGCAGCGAGGTGGAGGGCTACGAGCAGTACTTC. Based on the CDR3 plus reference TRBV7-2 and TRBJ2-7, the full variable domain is GAGVSQSPSNKVTEKGKDVELRCDPISGHTALYWYRQSLGQGLEFLIYFQGNSAPDKSGLPSDRFSAERTGGSVSTLTIQRTQQEDSAVYLCASSEVEGYEQYFGPGTRLTVT.

The CDR3 region is CAITGTSGSWGSYNEQFF. The CDR3 DNA reads as TGTGCCATCACCGGGACTAGCGGGAGTTGGGGCTCCTACAATGAGCAGTTCTTC. The V and J genes are TRBV10-3 and TRBJ2-1, with TRBD2 matching 14 bases. The CDR3 covers 18 residues. With 7 bases clipped from V and 0 bases from J, the junction kept 8 bases outside the gene matches. The V gene's germline CDR1 is ENHRY and CDR2 SYGVKD.

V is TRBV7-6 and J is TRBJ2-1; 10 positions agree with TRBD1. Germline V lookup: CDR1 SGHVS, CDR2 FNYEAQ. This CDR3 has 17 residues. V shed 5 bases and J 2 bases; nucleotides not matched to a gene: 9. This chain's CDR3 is CASSPVPGTGAYNEQFF. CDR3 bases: TGTGCCAGCAGCCCCGTCCCCGGGACAGGGGCCTACAATGAGCAGTTCTTC.